A selection of T cell receptor beta chains follows, all from one sample in a study of tumor-infiltrating lymphocytes in primary liver carcinoma. In TCRdb, the multiplex PCR reads were re-called with MiXCR into one record per CDR3 protein. The sample lists 30,000 to 40,000 distinct CDR3 sequences; around 74% were seen once. The sequenced sample was liver tumor tissue from sampling region 4. Receptors were obtained from a man in his forties with primary liver carcinoma and hepatitis B virus infection. CDR3s include the opening cysteine and the closing phenylalanine or tryptophan. Size tells how often a clone was seen (once, few, many) or the class of an expanded clone, and some rows leave it out.

clone_size v_call cdr3_aa
. TRBV6-4 CASRLASSYNERFF
. TRBV6-5 CASSAGIGSSEQYF
. TRBV5-5 CACSLGGVGGELFF
. TRBV2 CASSAVGGNKPQHF
many TRBV28 CASSFGREGDEQFF
. TRBV12-3/TRBV12-4 CASSRSGTDTQYF
. TRBV11-1 CASSLTGSGEYKQYF
. TRBV5-1 CASNLVEVSNYEQYF
. TRBV6-1 CASSRVFTGNLFF
. TRBV12-3/TRBV12-4 CASPNGGINQETQYF
few TRBV4-1 CASSPPVRVGGYTF
many TRBV20-1 CSARGATEAFF
many TRBV28 CASSLQGVSETQYF
. TRBV5-5 CASSLGIETQYF
. TRBV29-1 CSVGIKGATQYF
few TRBV6-6 CASSYSTSSHNEQFF